These 14 T cell receptor beta chains were all obtained from the same sample, sequenced in a study of shared clonotypes between healthy human individuals (TCRdb year 2020). The library was built by means of the immunoSEQ multiplex PCR assay. What TCRdb holds here is the immuneACCESS table cut down to in-frame rearrangements. Part of the clones is not present; checked against another copy, under half of the missing clones reflect an unresolved V gene, and the others are unexplained. This sample has over a million clones in its table, and 78% of those were observed once. The top ten hold more than 0.45% of the sample. The sample consisted of memory CD4+ T cells from PBMCs. The cell subset or site label, read with the paper, signifies: CD45RA-negative fraction. The source of these receptors is a man aged 18 to 29 in good health. Some clones in this sample may be carry-over from other donors' samples.

The gene calls are TRBV5-1 and TRBJ1-1, with TRBD1 matching 7 bases. J gave up 5 bases and V 3 bases, and 7 bases lay outside the gene matches. The CDR3 extends over 14 amino acids. CDR1 and CDR2 from the germline V gene are SGHRS and YFSETQ. The CDR3 region has the DNA TGCGCCAGCAGCTATGATCAGGGGGGGACTGAAGCTTTCTTT. It encodes CASSYDQGGTEAFF.

The J gene is TRBJ2-2, the V gene TRBV6-1; D remains unclear. Germline CDR1 and CDR2: MNHNS and SASEGT. The CDR3 runs 13 residues. V lost 4 bases, J lost 3 bases, and 6 bases lay in between. In DNA form, the CDR3 reads TGTGCCAGCAGTGTAAGGGACACCGGGGAGCTGTTTTTT. It yields the protein CASSVRDTGELFF.

This clone was found once. J is TRBJ2-1 and V is TRBV11-2; TRBD2 matches 11 bases. The CDR3 runs to 19 residues. Germline loops: CDR1 SGHAT, CDR2 FQNNGV. J lost 1 base, V lost 4 bases, and 12 bases had no gene match. The CDR3 sequence is CASSSNGLSGRGSYNEQFF. CDR3 nucleotides: TGTGCCAGCAGCTCAAACGGACTTAGCGGGAGGGGGTCCTACAATGAGCAGTTCTTC. The variable domain in full, with the rest retrieved from reference TRBV11-2 and TRBJ2-1, is EAGVAQSPRYKIIEKRQSVAFWCNPISGHATLYWYQQILGQGPKLLIQFQNNGVVDDSQLPKDRFSAERLKGVDSTLKIQPAKLEDSAVYLCASSSNGLSGRGSYNEQFFGPGTRLTVL.

This rearrangement joins TRBV6-5 to TRBJ2-3; D remains unclear. The CDR3 runs to 11 residues. Per germline, CDR1 MNHEY and CDR2 SVGAGI. V lost 8 bases and J lost 0, with 3 bases in between. CDR3 residues: CASGSTDTQYF. CDR3 nucleotide sequence: TGTGCCAGCGGTAGCACAGATACGCAGTATTTT.

The chain recombines TRBV5-1 with TRBJ2-3; D is possibly TRBD2 (6 bases). Looked up from germline, CDR1 is SGHRS and CDR2 is YFSETQ. CDR3 length: 14 amino acids. Trimming removed 4 bases at V and 1 base at J, with 10 bases between. CDR3 residues: CASSLDYRTDTQYF. The CDR3 DNA follows: TGCGCCAGCAGCCTGGACTACCGCACAGATACGCAGTATTTT. The variable domain in full, with the rest retrieved from reference TRBV5-1 and TRBJ2-3, is KAGVTQTPRYLIKTRGQQVTLSCSPISGHRSVSWYQQTPGQGLQFLFEYFSETQRNKGNFPGRFSGRQFSNSRSEMNVSTLELGDSALYLCASSLDYRTDTQYFGPGTRLTVL.

The rearrangement joins TRBV5-6 to TRBJ2-1, with D maybe TRBD1 (5 bases). The germline V gene encodes CDR1 SGHDT and CDR2 YYEEEE. The CDR3 totals 15 residues. V lost 5 bases and J lost 0, with 12 bases in between. The CDR3 loop is CASRRTRASYNEQFF. In nucleotides, the CDR3 is TGTGCCAGCAGACGTACCAGGGCCTCCTACAATGAGCAGTTCTTC.

This clone was counted between two and nine times. The J gene is TRBJ1-1, the V gene TRBV7-3; possible D gene TRBD1, 6 bases. V lost 5 bases and J lost 0, with 10 bases in between. The CDR3 sequence is 14 residues long. The germline V gene encodes CDR1 SGHTA and CDR2 FQGTGA. The CDR3 region has the DNA TGTGCCAGCAGCCCACAGGGAGTGAACACTGAAGCTTTCTTT. Amino acids: CASSPQGVNTEAFF.

This clone was seen a handful of times. V is TRBV4-2 and J is TRBJ2-7, with 7 nucleotides matching TRBD1. Looked up from germline, CDR1 is LGHNA and CDR2 is YNFKEQ. The V segment lost 4 bases and the J segment 2 bases; nucleotides outside the gene matches: 5. This CDR3 region has 14 residues. For the CDR3, the DNA is TGTGCCAGCAGCCGGACAGGTTTCGCCTACGAGCAGTACTTC. Its translation: CASSRTGFAYEQYF.

V is TRBV27 and J is TRBJ2-7, with D perhaps being TRBD1 or TRBD2 (5 bases each). With 6 bases removed from V and 6 bases from J, the gap between germline ends came to 15 bases. CDR3 length: 13 amino acids. Germline CDR1 and CDR2: MNHEY and SMNVEV (reference sequence). The DNA of the CDR3 is TGTGCCAGCAGCCCAATGAGGGGCGGCGAGCAGTACTTC. Encoded protein: CASSPMRGGEQYF.

Remarks on this clone: The same CDR3 also results from other DNA sequences found in this sample. The chain combines TRBV19 with TRBJ1-5, with no clear D. The CDR3 extends over 14 amino acids. V was cut by 2 bases and J by 1 base, with 6 bases left in between. The germline gives CDR1 LNHDA, CDR2 SQIVND (reference sequence). The CDR3 protein is CASSILGSNQPQHF. In DNA, the CDR3 is TGTGCCAGTAGTATATTAGGGAGCAATCAGCCCCAGCATTTT.

Concerning this clone: The same CDR3 can be traced to other DNA sequences in this sample. The CDR3 bases are TGTGCCAGCAGTGTGGGACAGAACACTGAAGCTTTCTTT. This codes for CASSVGQNTEAFF. This sequence joins TRBV2 and TRBJ1-1, with TRBD1 as a possible D gene (6 bases). Trimming cost V 4 bases and J 1 base, with 7 bases left between them. This CDR3 is built from 13 residues. The germline V gene encodes CDR1 SNHLY and CDR2 FYNNEI.

This rearrangement joins TRBV29-1 to TRBJ2-4, with D unclear. Germline lookup yields CDR1 SQVTM and CDR2 ANQGSEA. With 4 bases removed from V and 0 bases from J, the gap between germline ends came to 22 bases. CDR3 length: 18 amino acids. CDR3 nucleotide sequence: TGCAGCGTTGGGCGGAAAGGCATGGGAACCGTAGCCAAAAACATTCAGTACTTC. Encoded protein: CSVGRKGMGTVAKNIQYF.

This clone has only a few counts. The V and J genes are TRBV28 and TRBJ1-5; D is ambiguous. Germline assignment: CDR1 MDHEN and CDR2 SYDVKM. This CDR3 spans 12 amino acids. V was pared by 3 bases and J by 6 bases, with 6 bases between. The DNA of the CDR3 is TGTGCCAGCAGTTTTGCCGCTCAGCCCCAGCATTTT. Encoded protein: CASSFAAQPQHF.

V is TRBV4-2 and J is TRBJ1-2; 7 bases are shared with TRBD1. With V trimmed by 4 bases and J by 4 bases, 6 bases remained unmatched. Germline V gives CDR1 LGHNA, CDR2 YNFKEQ. This CDR3 has 14 residues. The CDR3 spells CASSLEQGPYGYTF. The CDR3 DNA reads as TGTGCCAGCAGCCTTGAACAGGGGCCCTATGGCTACACCTTC.